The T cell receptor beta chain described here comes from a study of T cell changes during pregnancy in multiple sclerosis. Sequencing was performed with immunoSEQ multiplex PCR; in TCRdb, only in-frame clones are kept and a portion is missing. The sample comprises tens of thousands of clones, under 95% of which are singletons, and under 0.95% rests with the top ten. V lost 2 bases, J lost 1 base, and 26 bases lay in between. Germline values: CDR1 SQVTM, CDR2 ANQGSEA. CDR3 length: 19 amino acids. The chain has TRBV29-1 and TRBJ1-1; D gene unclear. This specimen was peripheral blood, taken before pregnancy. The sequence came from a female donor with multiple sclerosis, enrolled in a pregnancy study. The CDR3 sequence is CSVERPQRVDPWRNTEAFF. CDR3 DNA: TGCAGCGTTGAACGACCCCAACGAGTAGACCCCTGGAGGAACACTGAAGCTTTCTTT.